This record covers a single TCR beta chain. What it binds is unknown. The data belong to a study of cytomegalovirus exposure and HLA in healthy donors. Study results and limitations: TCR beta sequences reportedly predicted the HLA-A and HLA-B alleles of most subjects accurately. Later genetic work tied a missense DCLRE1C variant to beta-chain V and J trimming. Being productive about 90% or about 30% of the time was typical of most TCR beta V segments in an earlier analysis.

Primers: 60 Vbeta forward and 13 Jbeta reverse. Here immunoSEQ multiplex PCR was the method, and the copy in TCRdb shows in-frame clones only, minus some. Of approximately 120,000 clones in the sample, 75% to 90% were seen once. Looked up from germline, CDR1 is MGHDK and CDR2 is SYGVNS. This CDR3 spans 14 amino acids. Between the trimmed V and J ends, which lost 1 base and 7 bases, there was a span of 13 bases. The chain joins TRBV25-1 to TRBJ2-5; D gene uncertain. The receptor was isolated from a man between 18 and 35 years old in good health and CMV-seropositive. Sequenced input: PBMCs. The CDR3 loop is CASSEWAGPGTQYF. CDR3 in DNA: TGTGCCAGCAGTGAATGGGCAGGTCCTGGGACCCAGTACTTC. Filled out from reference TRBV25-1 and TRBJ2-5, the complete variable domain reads EADIYQTPRYLVIGTGKKITLECSQTMGHDKMYWYQQDPGMELHLIHYSYGVNSTEKGDLSSESTVSRIRTEHFPLTLESARPSHTSQYLCASSEWAGPGTQYFGPGTRLLVL.